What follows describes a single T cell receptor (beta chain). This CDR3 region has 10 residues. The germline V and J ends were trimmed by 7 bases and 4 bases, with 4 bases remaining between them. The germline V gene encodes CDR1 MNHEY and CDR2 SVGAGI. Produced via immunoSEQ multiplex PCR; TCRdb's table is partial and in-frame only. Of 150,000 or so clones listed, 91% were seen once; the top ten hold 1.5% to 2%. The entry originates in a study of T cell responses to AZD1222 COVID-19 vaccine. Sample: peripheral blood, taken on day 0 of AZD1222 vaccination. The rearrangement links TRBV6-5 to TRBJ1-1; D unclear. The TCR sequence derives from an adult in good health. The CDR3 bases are TGTGCCAGCATTGGCACTGAAGCTTTCTTT. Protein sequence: CASIGTEAFF.